The clone carrying this T cell receptor beta chain came up a few times. Its antigen is undetermined. This entry comes from a study of T cell repertoires in cytomegalovirus infection. TCRdb used MiXCR to reprocess the reads, holding one entry per CDR3 protein. Of a few hundred thousand distinct CDR3 sequences listed, about 26% are singletons. The study, taken as a whole, reports: The study found HLA-C-restricted CMV-specific TCR beta clonotypes dominating the ex vivo response.

Germline values: CDR1 SGDLS, CDR2 YYNGEE. The CDR3 has 14 amino acids. V was clipped by 2 bases and J by 6 bases, with 15 bases between them. The origin of this receptor is a human donor in good health (CMV status not recorded). Some clones in this sample may be carry-over from other donors' samples. The material sequenced was PBMCs. The V call is TRBV9, the J call TRBJ2-7; maybe TRBD1 (5 bases). CDR3 sequence (DNA): TGTGCCAGCAGCGTGAAGGGGCTAGTCTCCGAGCAGTACTTC. It encodes CASSVKGLVSEQYF.